These 5 T cell receptor beta chains originate from one sample sequenced in a study of T cells after yellow fever vaccination. TCRdb fed the 5' RACE reads into MiXCR, producing one record per CDR3 protein. Of roughly 300,000 distinct CDR3 sequences in the sample, around 6.8% were seen once. Source: PBMCs, taken around 45 days after the first yellow fever vaccination. These receptors originate from a man in his late teens or twenties who received the YFV17D yellow fever vaccine.

This sequence joins TRBV4-2 and TRBJ2-5; D may be TRBD2 (6 bases). V was cut by 3 bases and J by 12 bases, with 14 bases left in between. The CDR3 loop spans 12 amino acids. Germline values: CDR1 LGHNA, CDR2 YNFKEQ. The CDR3 DNA sequence: TGTGCCAGCAGCCATCCCGGCGGGGCAAAGTACTTC. As protein: CASSHPGGAKYF.

This clonotype appeared a few times. The J gene is TRBJ2-5, the V gene TRBV5-1; D not certain. CDR3 size: 13 residues. V was clipped by 4 bases and J by 2 bases, with 9 bases between them. Germline assignment: CDR1 SGHRS and CDR2 YFSETQ. DNA of the CDR3: TGCGCCAGCAGCCTGGACGCTCAAGAGACCCAGTACTTC. Its translation: CASSLDAQETQYF.

Only a few counts were recorded for this clonotype. This rearrangement joins TRBV7-2 to TRBJ1-1; D is perhaps TRBD1 (6 bases). CDR1 and CDR2 from the germline V gene are SGHTA and FQGNSA. Trimming took 2 bases from V and 5 from J, leaving 12 bases between them. The CDR3 is made up of 14 amino acids. DNA of the CDR3: TGTGCCAGCAGCTTAAATATAGGGGGGACTGAAGCTTTCTTT. Protein product: CASSLNIGGTEAFF. The full variable domain, in which reference TRBV7-2 and TRBJ1-1 provide the parts outside the CDR3, is GAGVSQSPSNKVTEKGKDVELRCDPISGHTALYWYRQSLGQGLEFLIYFQGNSAPDKSGLPSDRFSAERTGGSVSTLTIQRTQQEDSAVYLCASSLNIGGTEAFFGQGTRLTVV.

There are a few counts of this clonotype. The V gene is TRBV7-3, the J gene TRBJ2-3; perhaps TRBD2 as D (6 bases). There are 15 residues in the CDR3. Trimming shortened V by 2 bases and J by 3 bases, and 12 bases separated the two germline ends. The germline CDR1 and CDR2 sequences are SGHTA and FQGTGA. The CDR3 protein is CASSLGVAVTDTQYF. CDR3 sequence (DNA): TGTGCCAGCAGCTTAGGGGTAGCGGTAACAGATACGCAGTATTTT.

The chain is built from TRBV12-3 or TRBV12-4 and TRBJ2-7; D is perhaps TRBD1 (6 bases). This CDR3 is built from 14 residues. V gave up 5 bases and J gave up 5 bases, with 16 bases separating them. The CDR3 region has the DNA TGTGCCAGCAGTCCCGACAGGACGATCGACGAGCAGTACTTC. Translated: CASSPDRTIDEQYF.